This T cell receptor beta chain is from a study of blood T cell repertoires in COVID-19 (dated by TCRdb to the early 2020s). Describing the broader study: Samples covering the acute and convalescent phases of COVID-19 were provided by collaborators in the United States, Italy and Spain. The material from the prospective study consisted of cDNA or gDNA derived from T cells, B-cell-depleted T cells, or PBMCs. Subjects who had been exposed to COVID-19, were actively infected with it, or had recovered from it provided the deeply sampled blood TCRbeta repertoires that made up the dataset. The repertoires were made available in a free public database intended to serve as a resource for research on the immune response to SARS-CoV-2. Samples were obtained from the ongoing ImmuneRACE study (first 160 participants) and from approximately 1,200 subjects provided by 6 global collaborators. Sample metadata almost always included a de-identified subject ID, COVID-19 status, age in years and sex. Where HLA class I and class II types were available, the types were taken from metadata supplied by the sample provider, not from assay-based typing.

Collaborating institutions collected whole blood in K2EDTA tubes following their own protocols. Collaborator samples were shipped for TCRbeta analysis as frozen whole blood, isolated PBMCs, or DNA extracted from either sample type. Turning to this clone: The specificity of this receptor is unknown. One junction end does not reproduce the germline sequence, and a read error may be involved.

Points the paper makes about the study in general: Clinical and demographic metadata were provided uncurated, with the amount varying by source and participant.

The immunoSEQ Assay, a bias-controlled multiplex PCR, was used to amplify TCRbeta CDR3 regions from genomic DNA. The authors' analysis ran thus. Within the assay, amplification of reference gene primers was used to estimate how many nucleated cells each sample contained. To quantify the absolute abundance of each unique TCRbeta CDR3 rearrangement, sequence reads were collapsed and filtered. For each sample, productive Simpson clonality was calculated as the square root of Simpson's diversity index over productive rearrangements. TCRdb carries this immuneACCESS record with in-frame sequences only. Its versions omit some clonotypes, under half of them owing to an unresolved V gene in the studies checked, with the rest unexplained. For V, J and clone size, that table is used; D and trimming come from the DNA. This sample gives 20,000 to 25,000 clones in total; 80% to 90% of them show up just once. The ten largest clonotypes hold approximately 5.8% of the sample.

The receptor comes from a woman of 80 years or more with active COVID-19. Input material: peripheral blood.

The DNA sequence follows: TGTGCCAGCAGTTTGAGGGGGTCGGGTCTAGACTTC. It specifies CASSLRGSGLDF. Here the chain combines TRBV27 and TRBJ2-5; the best D guess is TRBD1, with 6 bases matching. The CDR3 sequence holds 12 residues, the cysteine and phenylalanine included. Left in the record is the CDR3 DNA by itself, 36 bases read in frame from the first base. The germline V gene (reference sequence) specifies MNHEY as CDR1 and SMNVEV as CDR2.